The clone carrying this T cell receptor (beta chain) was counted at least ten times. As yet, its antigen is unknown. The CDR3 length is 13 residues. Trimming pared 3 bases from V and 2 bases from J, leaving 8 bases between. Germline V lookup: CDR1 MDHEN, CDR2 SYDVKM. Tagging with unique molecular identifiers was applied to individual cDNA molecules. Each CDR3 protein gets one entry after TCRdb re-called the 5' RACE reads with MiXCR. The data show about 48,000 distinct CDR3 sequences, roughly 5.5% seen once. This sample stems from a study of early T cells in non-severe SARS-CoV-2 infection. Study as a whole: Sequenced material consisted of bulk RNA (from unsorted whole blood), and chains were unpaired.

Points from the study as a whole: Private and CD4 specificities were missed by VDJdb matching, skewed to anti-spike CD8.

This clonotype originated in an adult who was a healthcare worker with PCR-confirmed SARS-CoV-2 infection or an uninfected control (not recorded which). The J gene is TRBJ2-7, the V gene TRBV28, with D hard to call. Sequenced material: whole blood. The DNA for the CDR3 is TGTGCCAGCAGTTTGAACACCCCCTACGAGCAGTACTTC. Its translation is CASSLNTPYEQYF.